This T cell receptor (beta chain) was sequenced in a study of blood T cell repertoires in COVID-19. For the study at large: COVID-19 samples, acute and convalescent, were from the United States, Italy and Spain.

Original processing methods: Estimates of nucleated cell counts were drawn from the amplification of reference gene primers. Sequencing used immunoSEQ multiplex PCR; TCRdb keeps in-frame clones, though not all of them. Clone size and the V and J calls come from that table; the DNA yielded D and trimming. The sample contains about 300,000 clones, over 75% of which appear only once. Seattle enrolled patients during active infection and tracked them longitudinally. V shed 4 bases and J 4 bases; nucleotides not matched to a gene: 5. The CDR3 spans 15 residues. CDR1 is SGHRS and CDR2 is YFSETQ in the germline V gene.

Sequencing was performed on peripheral blood. This receptor was obtained from a woman aged 30 to 39 with COVID-19, enrolled during active disease. The V gene is TRBV5-1, the J gene TRBJ2-1; 10 positions agree with TRBD2. In nucleotides, the CDR3 is TGCGCCAGCAGCGCCGGGACTAGCGAATACAATGAGCAGTTCTTC. Protein product: CASSAGTSEYNEQFF.